The clone carrying this T cell receptor (beta chain) came up a few times. Its antigen is still unknown. This sample is drawn from a study of regulatory T cells in long-lasting Graves disease. Study outcomes and limitations: TRBV28, TRBJ1-2 and TRBJ2-5 were segments that persistent disease favored.

V dropped 4 bases and J dropped 4; count of bases not matched to a gene: 15. The CDR3 totals 18 residues. The germline gives CDR1 MNHEY, CDR2 SVGEGT. Arm-PCR of CDR3 regions and iRepertoire HTBI primers were used to build TCR beta libraries. TCRdb re-called the multiplex PCR reads with MiXCR, one entry per CDR3 protein. The top ten clones hold more than 20% of a sample with about 400,000 distinct CDR3 sequences, less than 25% of them seen once. Sample time point: persistent/refractory GD, antithyroid drugs over 5 years with positive TRAb. PBMC RNA served as the TCR library source. From an endocrinology department in Xi'an, China, came the patients.

The clonotype was recovered from a female donor with Graves disease. The chain couples TRBV6-2 or TRBV6-3 to TRBJ1-5; 8 positions agree with TRBD1. Sequencing was performed on peripheral blood mononuclear cells (PBMCs), taken when the disease was refractory, from a patient treated with antithyroid drugs. CDR3 in amino acids: CASSSNIAHTGGNQPQHF. CDR3 DNA: TGTGCCAGCAGTTCTAACATCGCACACACAGGGGGAAATCAGCCCCAGCATTTT.